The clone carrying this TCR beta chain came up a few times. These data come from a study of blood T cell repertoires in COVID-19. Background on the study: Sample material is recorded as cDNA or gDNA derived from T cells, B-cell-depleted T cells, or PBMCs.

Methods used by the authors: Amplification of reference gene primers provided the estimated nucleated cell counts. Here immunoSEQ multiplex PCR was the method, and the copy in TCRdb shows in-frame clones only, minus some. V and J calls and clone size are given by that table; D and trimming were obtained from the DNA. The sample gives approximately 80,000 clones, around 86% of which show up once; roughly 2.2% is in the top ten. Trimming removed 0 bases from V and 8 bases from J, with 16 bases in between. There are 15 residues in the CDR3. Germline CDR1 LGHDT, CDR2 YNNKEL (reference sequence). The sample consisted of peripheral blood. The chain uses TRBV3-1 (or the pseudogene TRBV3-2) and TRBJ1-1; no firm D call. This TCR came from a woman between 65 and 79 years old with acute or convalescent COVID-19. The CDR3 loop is CASSQEAGFASEAFF. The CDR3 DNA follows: TGTGCCAGCAGCCAAGAGGCGGGGTTCGCCTCGGAAGCTTTCTTT.